This T cell receptor (beta chain) emerged from a study of blood T cells in healthy people across ages. The V end lost 1 base, the J end lost 7 bases, and 14 bases lay between the germline ends. Looked up from germline, CDR1 is SGHVS and CDR2 is FNYEAQ. This CDR3 is 14 amino acids long. In the case of this clonotype: Its specificity is not known.

Study results and limitations: Long-lived donors exceeded aged donors in naive CD4+ cells and diversity.

It was with a sample-barcoded 5' primer and a J-beta primer mix that a second PCR of about 6 to 12 cycles was run. TCRdb redid the calling of the 5' RACE reads with MiXCR, one entry per CDR3 protein. Counted here are around 1,100,000 distinct CDR3 sequences, approximately 38% occurring once; the ten biggest clones make up about 12%. Specimen: blood. The chain is built from TRBV7-6 and TRBJ2-7; a weak D match, TRBD1 (5 bases). The sequence was collected from a man between 18 and 35 years old in good health. The CDR3 DNA is TGTGCCAGCAGCTTAGTCAAGGGGATGGATGAGCAGTACTTC. Protein: CASSLVKGMDEQYF. Filled out from reference TRBV7-6 and TRBJ2-7, the complete variable domain reads GAGVSQSPRYKVTKRGQDVALRCDPISGHVSLYWYRQALGQGPEFLTYFNYEAQQDKSGLPNDRFSAERPEGSISTLTIQRTEQRDSAMYRCASSLVKGMDEQYFGPGTRLTVT.